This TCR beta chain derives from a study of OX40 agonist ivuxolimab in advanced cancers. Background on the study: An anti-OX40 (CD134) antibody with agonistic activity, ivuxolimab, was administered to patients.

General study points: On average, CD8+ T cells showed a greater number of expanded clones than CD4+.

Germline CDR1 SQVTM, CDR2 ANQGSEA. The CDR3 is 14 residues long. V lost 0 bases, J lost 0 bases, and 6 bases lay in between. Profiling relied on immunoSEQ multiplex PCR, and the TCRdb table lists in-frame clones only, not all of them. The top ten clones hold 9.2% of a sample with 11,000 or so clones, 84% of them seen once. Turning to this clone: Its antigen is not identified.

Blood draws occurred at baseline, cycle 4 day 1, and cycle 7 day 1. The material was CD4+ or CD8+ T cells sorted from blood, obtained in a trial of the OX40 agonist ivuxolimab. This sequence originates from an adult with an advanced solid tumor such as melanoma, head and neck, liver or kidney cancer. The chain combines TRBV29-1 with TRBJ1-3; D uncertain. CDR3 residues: CSVEDSRSGNTIYF. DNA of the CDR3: TGCAGCGTTGAAGATTCCCGCTCTGGAAACACCATATATTTT.